This T cell receptor (beta chain) emerged from a study of T-cell memory formation after mild COVID-19 (dated by TCRdb to about 2021). As for the study more broadly: TCR sequence clusters from the two donors were found to be largely donor specific. The cohort comprised two young, previously healthy adult volunteers, one female and one male. In two donors, T-cell clones that expanded and contracted after mild COVID-19 were followed by sequencing TCRalpha and TCRbeta repertoires longitudinally.

The instrument was an Illumina NovaSeq 6000. Using 5'RACE with constant-segment primers, TCRalpha and TCRbeta cDNA libraries were constructed, with sample barcodes and unique molecular identifiers added in the process. Trizol reagent was used to extract RNA from every sample. Library amplification was performed in two PCR steps, and a second sample barcode and Illumina TruSeq adapters were introduced in the second step. Sequencing of libraries was performed on an Illumina NovaSeq with 2 x 150 bp paired-end reads. The authors processed their data as follows. Reads were demultiplexed and collapsed into UMI-guided consensus sequences with migec v1.2.7. With mixcr v2.1.11, UMI consensuses were aligned to TRA and TRB V and J templates and assembled into clonotypes. Clonotypes were classified as expanded or contracted when called significant by both edgeR and NoisET, with noise models trained on biological replicates. For edgeR calls, a false discovery rate-adjusted p below 0.01 and a log2 fold-change threshold of 1 were applied. PCA with hierarchical clustering of max-normalized trajectories of the 1000 most abundant clonotypes was used as exploratory dynamics analysis. The CD4 or CD8 phenotype of responding clones was assigned using the separately sequenced CD4+ and CD8+ repertoires. TCRdb applied fastp at Q25 and MiXCR to the public reads, then kept only in-frame beta chains. Identical CDR3 proteins give one entry, which carries the most common genes and DNA. The V and J calls and clone size come from TCRdb's table, not from the authors' own analysis. The sample table records 400,000 to 550,000 distinct CDR3 sequences; roughly 25% of these occur just once. Approximately 13% of the sample is held by the ten biggest clonotypes.

Trimming accounts for 0 bases at V and 1 base at J, while the number of junction bases matched to no gene is 2. There are 15 amino acids in the CDR3, from cysteine to phenylalanine inclusive. CDR3 DNA only is kept here, 45 bases in frame from base 1. Via the germline V gene, CDR1 is ENHRY and CDR2 SYGVKD. The paper as a whole reports these results and caveats: Contracting CD4+ clones appeared mostly in the CM and EM memory subsets, whereas CD8+ clones were enriched in EMRA. The second-wave clones that peaked on day 37 were not confirmed to be SARS-CoV-2 specific. Only a couple of mild cases were covered in the study, and larger cohorts including severe cases with pre-infection samples were considered necessary. Some responding clones were detected in pre-infection memory, suggesting pre-existing cross-reactive memory T cells joined the SARS-CoV-2 response. Clones that contracted from day 15 to 85 showed balanced CD4/CD8 phenotypes, whereas a second wave of clones that expanded from day 15 to 37 leaned towards CD4+.

Note on this clonotype: Which antigen it targets is not known. The record has no base qualities; no much larger clone is one base away.

Ficoll-Paque density gradient centrifugation was the method used to isolate PBMCs. The sequence derives from an adult woman who had mild COVID-19 (a few samples of this study predate the infection). The sample titles of this study are shuffled in the database, so cell type and time point are left out; the donor was told from shared clones. Recombination connected TRBV10-3 to TRBJ2-5; 7 middle bases align to TRBD1. Input material: PBMCs or a T cell subset sorted from them (not recorded which). The CDR3 protein is CAISESGTVQETQYF. The nucleotide sequence is TGTGCCATCAGTGAGTCCGGGACAGTCCAAGAGACCCAGTACTTC.